This T cell receptor beta chain was found in a study of graft-versus-host responses after intestinal transplantation. Study background: Recipients across the board were started on anti-thymocyte globulin induction, then kept on tacrolimus and steroids for about 3 years.

The length of the CDR3 is 13 residues. With 3 bases clipped from V and 6 bases from J, the junction kept 0 bases outside the gene matches. CDR1 GTSNPN and CDR2 SVGIG come from the germline V gene (reference sequence). Note on this clone: Its antigen is still unknown.

Study observations and caveats: High graft-versus-host to host-versus-graft T cell clonal ratios marked allografts of patients with graft-donor macrochimerism.

Assay: immunoSEQ multiplex PCR; the TCRdb copy retains only in-frame clones and omits some. The sample yields about 86,000 clones, about 88% seen once. The specimen comprised unstimulated CD4+ T cells sorted from spleen or lymph node cells, sampled before transplant. This clonotype was obtained from a human donor who was the organ donor for an intestinal transplant. The V call is TRBV30, the J call TRBJ1-4; 11 bases are shared with TRBD1. The CDR3 region has the DNA TGTGCCTGGAGGGGACAGGGGGATGAAAAACTGTTTTTT. This translates into CAWRGQGDEKLFF.